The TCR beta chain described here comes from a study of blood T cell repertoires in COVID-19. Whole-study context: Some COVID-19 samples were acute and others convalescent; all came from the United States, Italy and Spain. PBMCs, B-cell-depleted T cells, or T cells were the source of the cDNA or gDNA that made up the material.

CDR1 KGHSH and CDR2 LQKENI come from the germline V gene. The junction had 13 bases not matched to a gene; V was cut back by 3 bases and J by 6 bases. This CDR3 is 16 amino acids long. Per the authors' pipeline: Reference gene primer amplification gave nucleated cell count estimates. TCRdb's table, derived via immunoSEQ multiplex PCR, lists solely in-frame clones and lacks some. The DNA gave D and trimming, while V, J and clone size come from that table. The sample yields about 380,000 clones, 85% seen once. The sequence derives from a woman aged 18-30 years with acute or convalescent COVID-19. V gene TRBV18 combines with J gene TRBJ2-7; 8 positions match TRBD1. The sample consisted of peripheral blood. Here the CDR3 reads CASSPNGETGAFEQYF. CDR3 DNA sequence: TGTGCCAGCTCACCTAATGGTGAGACAGGGGCGTTCGAGCAGTACTTC. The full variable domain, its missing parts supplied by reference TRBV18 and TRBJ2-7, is NAGVMQNPRHLVRRRGQEARLRCSPMKGHSHVYWYRQLPEEGLKFMVYLQKENIIDESGMPKERFSAEFPKEGPSILRIQQVVRGDSAAYFCASSPNGETGAFEQYFGPGTRLTVT.